A selection of T cell receptor beta chains follows, all from one sample in a study of T cells in Graves' hyperthyroidism and ophthalmopathy. TCRdb analysed the multiplex PCR reads with MiXCR anew, one entry per CDR3 protein. This sample has 470,000 or so distinct CDR3 sequences, with less than 25% found just once. Source material: blood. The receptors come from a man younger than 30 with Graves' hyperthyroidism. CDR3s include the opening cysteine and the closing phenylalanine or tryptophan. A D gene is named only where the DNA matches it firmly. For some rows the clone size is stated as once, few or many, or as a class when expanded; others skip it.

>TRBD1|TRBV6-1|many|TRBJ1-2
CASPHDRGWRYGYTF
TGTGCCAGCCCCCACGACAGGGGTTGGAGGTATGGCTACACCTTC
>TRBD1|TRBV2|-|TRBJ1-2
CASKPDREEGYTF
TGTGCCAGCAAGCCCGACAGGGAGGAGGGCTACACCTTC
>TRBD1|TRBV29-1|many|TRBJ2-6
CSAAGTGSNVLTF
TGCAGCGCCGCCGGGACAGGGTCCAACGTCCTGACTTTC
>TRBD1|TRBV2|-|TRBJ2-4
CASGGQGAAKNIQYF
TGTGCCAGCGGGGGACAGGGGGCAGCCAAAAACATTCAGTACTTC
>TRBD2|TRBV6-2/TRBV6-3|few|TRBJ2-5
CASSYVVAGGLASQETQYF
TGTGCCAGCAGTTACGTGGTAGCGGGGGGCCTAGCGTCTCAAGAGACCCAGTACTTC
>TRBD1|TRBV6-5|many|TRBJ2-7
CASSAGQGYLYEQYF
TGTGCCAGCAGCGCTGGACAGGGTTATCTCTACGAGCAGTACTTC
>-|TRBV11-2|many|TRBJ1-1
CASSPRRVRLAEAFF
TGTGCCAGCAGCCCCCGTCGGGTCCGGTTAGCTGAAGCTTTCTTT
>-|TRBV24-1|many|TRBJ1-5
CATSEGNQPQHF
TGTGCCACCAGTGAAGGGAATCAGCCCCAGCATTTT
>-|TRBV12-3/TRBV12-4|many|TRBJ1-5
CASTPTGPGPKRDQPQHF
TGTGCCAGCACCCCCACCGGGCCGGGCCCCAAGAGGGATCAGCCCCAGCATTTT
>-|TRBV28|many|TRBJ2-7
CASSPDFSSYEQYF
TGTGCCAGCAGTCCGGATTTCAGCTCCTACGAGCAGTACTTC
>TRBD2|TRBV6-5|many|TRBJ2-5
CASSYRLAGQETQYF
TGTGCCAGCAGTTATCGACTAGCGGGGCAAGAGACCCAGTACTTC
>-|TRBV20-1|many|TRBJ1-1
CSARSWGGADTEAFF
TGCAGTGCTAGATCGTGGGGGGGCGCAGACACTGAAGCTTTCTTT
>-|TRBV7-8|many|TRBJ2-7
CASSLGGAGATYEQYF
TGTGCCAGCAGCTTAGGGGGGGCAGGGGCCACCTACGAGCAGTACTTC
>TRBD1|TRBV5-5|few|TRBJ2-5
CASSLRQGTSETQYF
TGTGCCAGCAGCCTACGACAGGGGACGTCGGAGACCCAGTACTTC
>-|TRBV12-3/TRBV12-4|many|TRBJ1-1
CASSHLQNTEAFF
TGTGCCAGCAGTCACTTGCAGAACACTGAAGCTTTCTTT
>-|TRBV27|-|TRBJ1-2
CAGSLRENYGYTF
TGTGCCGGCAGTTTAAGAGAGAACTATGGCTACACCTTC
>-|TRBV7-9|-|TRBJ2-2
CASGLRELFF
TGTGCCAGCGGCCTTCGGGAGCTGTTTTTT
>TRBD1|TRBV3-1|many|TRBJ1-2
CASSLTTGNGYTF
TGTGCCAGCAGCCTCACGACAGGGAATGGCTACACCTTC
>-|TRBV6-5|few|TRBJ1-2
CASSYSYLSGYTF
TGTGCCAGCAGTTACTCGTACCTTTCGGGCTACACCTTC
>TRBD1|TRBV20-1|-|TRBJ1-1
CSAPGQGLNTEAFF
TGCAGTGCCCCCGGACAGGGTTTGAACACTGAAGCTTTCTTT
>-|TRBV2|many|TRBJ2-5
CASSRETQYF
TGTGCCAGCAGTAGAGAGACCCAGTACTTC
>-|TRBV28|many|TRBJ2-5
CATIPLRVNQETQYF
TGTGCCACGATTCCCCTAAGGGTGAACCAAGAGACCCAGTACTTC
>-|TRBV6-5|many|TRBJ2-7
CASSYRYRRGYEQYF
TGTGCCAGCAGTTACAGGTATCGGAGGGGGTACGAGCAGTACTTC
>-|TRBV7-8|-|TRBJ2-5
CASSEREVGQETQYF
TGTGCCAGCAGCGAGAGAGAAGTTGGACAAGAGACCCAGTACTTC
>-|TRBV11-2|-|TRBJ1-5
CASSVEVLQPQHF
TGTGCCAGCAGCGTAGAGGTCTTGCAGCCCCAGCATTTT
>-|TRBV19|few|TRBJ1-5
CAEQKGPIDNQPQHF
TGTGCCGAACAAAAGGGGCCGATTGACAATCAGCCCCAGCATTTT
>-|TRBV20-1|many|TRBJ1-5
CSARLQGGYQPQHF
TGCAGTGCTAGACTGCAGGGAGGTTATCAGCCCCAGCATTTT
>TRBD1|TRBV10-3|-|TRBJ1-2
CAISRPGQGAGYGYTF
TGTGCCATCAGTCGTCCGGGACAGGGGGCTGGCTATGGCTACACCTTC
>-|TRBV6-5|many|TRBJ1-2
CASSFPSGYGYTF
TGTGCCAGCAGTTTCCCATCAGGCTATGGCTACACCTTC
>-|TRBV2|few|TRBJ1-5
CASRRRASNQPQHF
TGTGCCAGCAGGAGGAGGGCGAGCAATCAGCCCCAGCATTTT
>-|TRBV30|-|TRBJ2-7
CAWSVQGVSEQYF
TGTGCCTGGAGTGTACAAGGGGTGTCCGAGCAGTACTTC
>TRBD1|TRBV6-5|many|TRBJ2-5
CASSFDRGRETQYF
TGTGCCAGCAGTTTTGACAGGGGGCGAGAGACCCAGTACTTC
>TRBD1|TRBV4-1|-|TRBJ2-6
CASSQVMGTVRFSGANVLTF
TGCGCCAGCAGCCAAGTAATGGGGACAGTCCGATTCTCTGGGGCCAACGTCCTGACTTTC
>-|TRBV29-1|-|TRBJ2-6
CSVRLGSDRANVLTF
TGCAGCGTTCGACTCGGGTCTGATAGGGCCAACGTCCTGACTTTC
>-|TRBV7-2|many|TRBJ2-2
CASSPDSNTGELFF
TGTGCCAGCAGCCCGGACAGTAACACCGGGGAGCTGTTTTTT
>TRBD1|TRBV25-1|once|TRBJ2-5
CASSDTPRGPNLPQETQYF
TGTGCCAGCAGTGATACTCCCAGGGGGCCTAACCTCCCCCAAGAGACCCAGTACTTC
>TRBD1|TRBV19|many|TRBJ1-2
CASRIQGSINYGYTF
TGTGCCAGTAGGATACAGGGGTCCATTAACTATGGCTACACCTTC
>TRBD1|TRBV19|few|TRBJ1-2
CASSPWTGPLRGYTF
TGTGCCAGTAGTCCCTGGACAGGGCCCCTTCGGGGCTACACCTTC
>-|TRBV6-2/TRBV6-3|many|TRBJ1-6
CASSYSIMNSPLHF
TGTGCCAGCAGTTACTCGATCATGAATTCACCCCTCCACTTT
>-|TRBV20-1|few|TRBJ1-6
CSAGLVVANSPLHF
TGCAGTGCCGGACTCGTGGTCGCAAATTCACCCCTCCACTTT
>-|TRBV6-2/TRBV6-3|few|TRBJ1-2
CASSLGHRGYTF
TGTGCCAGCTCCTTGGGACACCGGGGCTACACCTTC
>-|TRBV5-5|many|TRBJ2-7
CASSLSHLYEQYF
TGTGCCAGCAGCTTGAGCCACCTATACGAGCAGTACTTC
>-|TRBV20-1|few|TRBJ1-2
CSAKDYGYIF
TGCAGTGCAAAGGACTATGGCTACATCTTC
>-|TRBV27|many|TRBJ2-5
CASSFLARRKETQYF
TGTGCCAGCAGTTTTCTAGCGAGAAGGAAAGAGACCCAGTACTTC
>TRBD2|TRBV28|-|TRBJ2-5
CASMDGTSGRYQETQYF
TGTGCCAGCATGGACGGGACTAGCGGGAGATATCAAGAGACCCAGTACTTC
>TRBD2|TRBV9|-|TRBJ2-5
CASSRSGGLQETQYF
TGTGCCAGCAGTCGTAGCGGGGGCCTCCAAGAGACCCAGTACTTC
>TRBD1|TRBV7-8|-|TRBJ2-5
CASSLGTGMGETQYF
TGTGCCAGCAGCTTGGGGACAGGGATGGGAGAGACCCAGTACTTC
>-|TRBV12-3/TRBV12-4|many|TRBJ1-5
CASSSAIRDVNQPQHF
TGTGCCAGCAGTTCCGCGATCCGGGACGTTAACCAGCCCCAGCATTTT
>-|TRBV6-2/TRBV6-3|-|TRBJ1-1
CASSYAPGVEAFF
TGTGCCAGCAGTTACGCCCCAGGGGTAGAAGCTTTCTTT
>-|TRBV20-1|many|TRBJ2-5
CSAHRETQYF
TGCAGTGCTCATAGGGAGACCCAGTACTTC
>TRBD1|TRBV10-3|many|TRBJ1-5
CAISESTGRNQPQHF
TGTGCCATCAGTGAGTCGACAGGGAGGAATCAGCCCCAGCATTTT
>-|TRBV7-9|many|TRBJ1-1
CASIRGTEAFF
TGTGCCAGCATCAGGGGAACTGAAGCTTTCTTT
>-|TRBV7-2|many|TRBJ2-2
CASSLVFGELFF
TGTGCCAGCAGCTTGGTGTTCGGGGAGCTGTTTTTT